Shown below are 14 T cell receptor beta chains from a single sample sequenced in a study of beta chain features in type 1 diabetes. Every isolated RNA sample was fully reverse transcribed, so sequencing captured expressed TCRB transcripts. The repertoire was sequenced with immunoSEQ multiplex PCR; TCRdb's copy has only in-frame clones and lacks some. Of about 150,000 clones in the sample, 11% were seen once. Material for sequencing was central memory CD4+ T cells from blood. These receptors were collected from a man between 18 and 29 years old in good health.

This clone has a handful of counts. This sequence joins TRBV2 and TRBJ1-1; weak D call: TRBD1 (5 bases). CDR1 is SNHLY, CDR2 FYNNEI, per germline. V lost 2 bases and J 1 base, leaving 8 bases between the germline ends. This CDR3 has 14 amino acids. CDR3 DNA: TGTGCCAGCAGTGAAAGGAGGGGGAACACTGAAGCTTTCTTT. Protein sequence: CASSERRGNTEAFF.

This clone was recorded a few times. The chain joins TRBV25-1 to TRBJ2-3, with TRBD2 matching over 7 bases. The V gene's germline CDR1 is MGHDK and CDR2 SYGVNS. The CDR3 covers 16 residues. V trimming: 5 bases; J trimming: 6 bases; junction bases outside the gene matches: 14. CDR3 region: CASSTGVGGPSDTQYF. The CDR3, as DNA: TGTGCCAGCAGTACGGGGGTGGGAGGGCCAAGTGATACGCAGTATTTT.

This clone has more than one count but fewer than ten. V and J are TRBV29-1 and TRBJ1-4, with 7 bases lining up with TRBD1. Per germline, CDR1 SQVTM and CDR2 ANQGSEA. V was clipped by 4 bases and J by 6 bases; unmatched bases: 8. This CDR3 spans 14 amino acids. CDR3 residues: CSVGLQGRDEKLFF. CDR3 in DNA: TGCAGCGTTGGCCTACAGGGGAGGGATGAAAAACTGTTTTTT.

V and J are TRBV10-3 and TRBJ2-6; D is unresolved. Germline V CDR1 and CDR2: ENHRY, SYGVKD. V was clipped by 8 bases and J by 2 bases, with 10 bases between them. The CDR3 consists of 14 residues. CDR3 DNA: TGTGCCATCCAACTCTCCGCTGGGGCCAACGTCCTGACTTTC. Translated, it gives CAIQLSAGANVLTF.

V is TRBV29-1 and J is TRBJ2-1, with D tentatively TRBD1 (6 bases). Trimming took 7 bases from V and 7 from J, leaving 20 bases between them. The CDR3 contains 14 residues. CDR1 is SQVTM, CDR2 ANQGSEA, per germline. For the CDR3, the DNA is TGCAGCGCCCAAATTATACAGGGCGGGAATGAGCAGTTCTTC. Its protein is CSAQIIQGGNEQFF.

This clone was observed a handful of times. The CDR3 DNA reads as TGTGCCAGCTCACCTACCACAGATACGCAGTATTTT. Amino acid sequence: CASSPTTDTQYF. The chain is built from TRBV18 and TRBJ2-3; no firm D call. This CDR3 region has 12 residues. The V gene's germline CDR1 is KGHSH and CDR2 LQKENI. Trimming pared 3 bases from V and 2 bases from J, leaving 3 bases between.

This clone was seen only a few times. The chain combines TRBV4-3 with TRBJ2-5, with D perhaps TRBD1 (6 bases). The germline V and J ends were trimmed by 4 bases and 4 bases, with 16 bases remaining between them. This CDR3 spans 15 amino acids. Looked up from germline, CDR1 is LGHNA and CDR2 is YSLEER. CDR3 nucleotides: TGCGCCAGCAGCCCTACAGACAGGATTCGAGAGACCCAGTACTTC. This encodes CASSPTDRIRETQYF.

This clone was observed at least ten times. The CDR3 DNA sequence: TGTGCCTCCCGGAAAGAAATGAACACTGAAGCTTTCTTT. Translating gives CASRKEMNTEAFF. The chain couples TRBV10-3 to TRBJ1-1; D is undetermined. The CDR3 is made up of 13 amino acids. V lost 11 bases and J 0 bases, leaving 13 bases between the germline ends. Germline assignment: CDR1 ENHRY and CDR2 SYGVKD.

The gene calls are TRBV25-1 and TRBJ1-1; D not certain. Germline lookup yields CDR1 MGHDK and CDR2 SYGVNS. The CDR3 runs 11 residues. V was trimmed by 2 bases and J by 2 bases, leaving 0 bases between them. CDR3 nucleotides: TGTGCCAGCAGTGAAAACACTGAAGCTTTCTTT. This sequence encodes CASSENTEAFF.

The V call is TRBV7-2, the J call TRBJ1-2; D unresolved. Trimming shortened V by 6 bases and J by 4 bases, and 15 bases separated the two germline ends. The germline CDR1 and CDR2 sequences are SGHTA and FQGNSA. The CDR3 consists of 14 residues. The CDR3, as DNA: TGTGCCAGCAGTCCCTACGGCGCTGGCTATGGCTACACCTTC. Amino acid sequence: CASSPYGAGYGYTF.

This clone was detected only a few times. CDR3 nucleotides: TGTGCCAGCAGCTTAGCAGGACAGGGGGGAAATGAGCAGTTCTTC. As protein: CASSLAGQGGNEQFF. This chain uses TRBV7-2 with TRBJ2-1, with 10 bases matching TRBD1. V lost 0 bases, J lost 7 bases, and 3 bases stayed unmatched. The CDR3 contains 15 residues. From germline, CDR1 is SGHTA and CDR2 FQGNSA.

This clone was detected only a few times. This sequence joins TRBV30 and TRBJ2-7; D is perhaps TRBD1 or TRBD2 (5 bases each). CDR1 and CDR2 from the germline V gene are GTSNPN and SVGIG (reference sequence). Trimming stripped 4 bases from V and 0 bases from J, with 13 bases between. CDR3 size: 14 residues. The CDR3 DNA reads as TGTGCCTGGACTCTCCGGGGCCTCTCCTACGAGCAGTACTTC. It encodes CAWTLRGLSYEQYF.

This clone was picked up a small number of times. The same CDR3 also results from other DNA sequences found in this sample. V is TRBV29-1 and J is TRBJ1-1; TRBD1 aligns across 8 bases. V dropped 4 bases and J dropped 5; count of bases not matched to a gene: 3. CDR1 SQVTM and CDR2 ANQGSEA come from the germline V gene. The CDR3 is 12 residues long. The CDR3 nucleotides read TGCAGCGTTGGTGGACAGGGAACTGAAGCTTTCTTT. Protein: CSVGGQGTEAFF.

This clone appeared a few times. The chain joins TRBV9 to TRBJ2-3; D unresolved. Germline CDR1 reads SGDLS; CDR2 reads YYNGEE. V lost 0 bases to trimming and J lost 2 bases, with 7 bases between them. CDR3 size: 14 residues. The CDR3 nucleotides read TGTGCCAGCAGCGTAGGTAGGGTCACAGATACGCAGTATTTT. Translated, it gives CASSVGRVTDTQYF.